These 2 T cell receptor beta chains originate from one sample sequenced in a study of blood T cell repertoires in COVID-19 (dated by TCRdb to about 2020). Libraries were built with the immunoSEQ multiplex PCR assay. Sourced from immuneACCESS, this table was stored by TCRdb with only in-frame sequences that have V and J called. A share of the clones is absent; for the studies checked, an unresolved V gene accounts for under half, and the remainder has no known explanation. The sample table lists hundreds of thousands of clones, about 90% of them with a count of one. The ten largest clones take up under 3.5% of the sample. Material: peripheral blood. The source is a woman in her late teens or twenties who had recovered from COVID-19.

This chain links TRBV6-2 or TRBV6-3 with TRBJ2-3; 7 positions agree with TRBD2. V was clipped by 2 bases and J by 7 bases; unmatched bases: 9. Germline loops: CDR1 MNHEY, CDR2 SVGEGT. CDR3 size: 15 residues. CDR3 loop: CASSYGGSVSNTQYF. The CDR3 DNA follows: TGTGCCAGCAGTTACGGCGGGAGCGTAAGTAATACGCAGTATTTT.

The chain has TRBV7-2 and TRBJ1-4; 8 bases are shared with TRBD1. J lost 6 bases, V lost 4 bases, and 10 bases had no gene match. Germline CDR1 and CDR2: SGHTA and FQGNSA. The CDR3 consists of 16 residues. Here the CDR3 reads CASSSLPQGAHEKLFF. In DNA, the CDR3 is TGTGCCAGCAGCTCCCTCCCCCAGGGGGCGCATGAAAAACTGTTTTTT.